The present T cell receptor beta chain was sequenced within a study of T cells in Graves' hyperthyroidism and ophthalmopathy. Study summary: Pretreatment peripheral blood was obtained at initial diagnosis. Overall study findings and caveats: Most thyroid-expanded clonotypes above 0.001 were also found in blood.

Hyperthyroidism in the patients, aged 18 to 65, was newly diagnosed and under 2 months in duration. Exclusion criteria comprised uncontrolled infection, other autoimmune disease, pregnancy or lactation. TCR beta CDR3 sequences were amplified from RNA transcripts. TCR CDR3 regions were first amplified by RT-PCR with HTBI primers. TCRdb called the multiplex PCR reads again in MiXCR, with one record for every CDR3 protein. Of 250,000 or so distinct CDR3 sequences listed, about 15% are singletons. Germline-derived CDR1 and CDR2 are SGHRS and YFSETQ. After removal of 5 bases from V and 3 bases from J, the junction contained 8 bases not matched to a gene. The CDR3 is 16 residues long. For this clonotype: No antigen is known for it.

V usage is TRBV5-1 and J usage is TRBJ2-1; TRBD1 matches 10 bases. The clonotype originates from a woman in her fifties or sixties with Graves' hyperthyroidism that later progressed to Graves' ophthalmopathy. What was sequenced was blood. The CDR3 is CASSLTGTGDYNEQFF. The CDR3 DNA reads TGCGCCAGCAGTCTAACCGGGACAGGGGACTACAATGAGCAGTTCTTC.